A single sample gave rise to the 22 T cell receptor beta chains below, sequenced in a study of regulatory T cells in long-lasting Graves disease. Time point described: newly diagnosed GD, antithyroid drugs for less than 3 months. Generation of the TCR library employed RNA extracted from PBMCs. iRepertoire HTBI primers and Arm-PCR of CDR3 regions built TCR beta libraries. TCRdb reprocessed the multiplex PCR reads with MiXCR, giving one entry per CDR3 protein. This table holds about 200,000 distinct CDR3 sequences, roughly 19% found once. The sample was also linked to a second study, of T cells in Graves' hyperthyroidism and ophthalmopathy.

Sample: peripheral blood mononuclear cells (PBMCs), taken at new diagnosis, from a patient treated with antithyroid drugs. These receptors came from a woman under 40 with Graves disease.

The chain links TRBV9 to TRBJ2-7; 7 nucleotides line up with TRBD2. The CDR3 sequence is 12 residues long. After removal of 2 bases from V and 6 bases from J, the junction contained 2 bases not matched to a gene. The germline V gene has CDR1 SGDLS and CDR2 YYNGEE. CDR3 loop: CASSVGGGEQYF. CDR3 nucleotides: TGTGCCAGCAGCGTGGGGGGGGGCGAGCAGTACTTC. Supplemented by reference TRBV9 and TRBJ2-7, the full variable domain reads DSGVTQTPKHLITATGQRVTLRCSPRSGDLSVYWYQQSLDQGLQFLIQYYNGEERAKGNILERFSAQQFPDLHSELNLSSLELGDSALYFCASSVGGGEQYFGPGTRLTVT.

On this clonotype: A read error may explain this, as a much larger clone is one base away. The V and J genes are TRBV12-3 or TRBV12-4 and TRBJ1-6; D remains unclear. The CDR3 extends over 14 amino acids. The CDR3 here is CAGSLSSYNSPLHF. DNA of the CDR3: TGTGCCGGCAGTTTAAGCTCCTATAATTCACCCCTCCACTTT.

This clonotype was detected only a few times. The chain uses TRBV4-1 and TRBJ2-7; no firm D call. V dropped 3 bases and J dropped 2 bases, with 11 bases sitting between them. CDR1 and CDR2 from the germline V gene are MGHRA and YSYEKL. CDR3 length equals 14 residues. The CDR3 coding sequence is TGCGCCAGCAGCCAGGGGTCAATACCCTACGAGCAGTACTTC. Amino acid sequence: CASSQGSIPYEQYF.

The sample holds many counts of this clonotype. This chain connects TRBV6-5 to TRBJ2-1; D gene ambiguous. Germline assignment: CDR1 MNHEY and CDR2 SVGAGI. V lost 1 base, J lost 3 bases, and 1 base lay in between. This CDR3 spans 12 amino acids. CDR3 sequence reads: CASSYYYNEQFF. DNA of the CDR3: TGTGCCAGCAGTTACTACTACAATGAGCAGTTCTTC.

This clonotype was detected ten times or more. In DNA, the CDR3 is TGTGCCAGCAGTAACTCCCACAGGGGCCCCCAAGAGACCCAGTACTTC. As protein: CASSNSHRGPQETQYF. The chain recombines TRBV27 with TRBJ2-5; 7 positions match TRBD1. CDR1 and CDR2 (germline): MNHEY, SMNVEV (reference sequence). V trimming: 5 bases; J trimming: 1 base; junction bases outside the gene matches: 10. The CDR3 length is 16 residues.

The sample holds many counts of this clonotype. The J gene is TRBJ2-1, the V gene TRBV19; tentatively, D is TRBD2 (6 bases). V was pared by 3 bases and J by 8 bases, with 20 bases between. Germline CDR1 and CDR2: LNHDA and SQIVND (reference sequence). This CDR3 region has 16 residues. CDR3 in DNA: TGTGCCAGTAGTATGCGGGACCCCTACGTCACGGATGAGCAGTTCTTC. Translation gives CASSMRDPYVTDEQFF.

This clonotype was observed a few times. The chain employs TRBV20-1 and TRBJ2-2; TRBD1 or TRBD2 may be the D gene (7 bases each). Trimming pared 1 base from V and 4 bases from J, leaving 19 bases between. The CDR3 is 17 residues long. The V gene's germline CDR1 is DFQATT and CDR2 SNEGSKA (reference sequence). This chain's CDR3 is CSARGTGWREITGELFF. DNA for the CDR3: TGCAGTGCTAGAGGGACAGGCTGGCGGGAGATCACCGGGGAGCTGTTTTTT.

The chain combines TRBV6-2 or TRBV6-3 with TRBJ2-7; D may correspond to TRBD1 or TRBD2 (5 bases each). The germline gives CDR1 MNHEY, CDR2 SVGEGT. V lost 0 bases and J 5 bases, leaving 17 bases between the germline ends. The CDR3 consists of 16 residues. CDR3 residues: CASSYSMWGRGDEQYF. The CDR3 nucleotides read TGTGCCAGCAGTTACTCGATGTGGGGACGAGGTGACGAGCAGTACTTC.

To note about this clonotype: It differs at one base from a far larger clone, so likely a read error. V is TRBV28 and J is TRBJ1-5, with D possibly TRBD1 on 5 matching bases. This CDR3 region has 14 residues. The germline gives CDR1 MDHEN, CDR2 SYDVKM. CDR3 sequence: CAISTGNSNQPQHF. The CDR3 DNA follows: TGTGCCATCAGTACAGGCAATAGCAATCAGCCCCAGCATTTT.

This clonotype was detected many times. The V gene is TRBV20-1, the J gene TRBJ2-7; 11 bases line up with TRBD2. CDR3 size: 15 residues. Germline V gives CDR1 DFQATT, CDR2 SNEGSKA (reference sequence). The junction had 4 bases not matched to a gene; V was cut back by 3 bases and J by 0 bases. The CDR3 here is CSASDGLAGSYEQYF. CDR3 sequence (DNA): TGCAGTGCTAGCGATGGACTAGCGGGCTCCTACGAGCAGTACTTC.

This clonotype occurred once. A much larger clone lies one base from this, so it may be a read error. The chain has TRBV13 and TRBJ1-1; D gene uncertain. Germline loops: CDR1 PRHDT, CDR2 FYEKMQ (reference sequence). This CDR3 is built from 16 residues. CDR3 sequence: CAGSLRGKLMNTEAFF. The CDR3 DNA sequence: TGTGCCGGCAGCCTCCGAGGGAAGCTCATGAACACTGAAGCTTTCTTT.

In this sample, this clonotype turned up a few times. This likely comes from a read error, as the CDR3 has no conserved phenylalanine or tryptophan at its end. This chain joins TRBV7-3 and TRBJ1-1; 10 positions match TRBD1. The J segment lost 4 bases and the V segment lost 5 bases, leaving 10 bases of the junction unmatched. The CDR3 is 16 amino acids. CDR1 is SGHTA and CDR2 is FQGTGA in the germline V gene. The CDR3 DNA reads as TGTGCCAGCAGCGCAGGACAGGGGGGGCTGGCCACTGAAGCTTTCCTT. Translating gives CASSAGQGGLATEAFL.

This clonotype was seen many times. This chain joins TRBV30 and TRBJ2-5; perhaps D is TRBD1 or TRBD2 (5 bases each). The CDR3 loop spans 13 amino acids. The V end lost 5 bases, the J end lost 5 bases, and 15 bases lay between the germline ends. Germline lookup yields CDR1 GTSNPN and CDR2 SVGIG (reference sequence). CDR3: CAWGTAGGETQYF. CDR3 in DNA: TGTGCCTGGGGGACGGCCGGTGGGGAGACCCAGTACTTC.

This clonotype was observed many times. The V and J genes are TRBV11-2 and TRBJ2-2; 8 positions match TRBD2. The CDR3 is 15 amino acids. Germline assignment: CDR1 SGHAT and CDR2 FQNNGV. The V gene end was trimmed by 2 bases and the J gene end by 4 bases; junction bases not matched to a gene: 3. CDR3 residues: CASSLWLAGTGELFF. The CDR3 DNA follows: TGTGCCAGCAGCTTATGGCTAGCGGGCACCGGGGAGCTGTTTTTT.

This clonotype was found once. The V and J genes are TRBV30 and TRBJ2-5, with D tentatively TRBD2 (7 bases). The germline CDR1 and CDR2 sequences are GTSNPN and SVGIG (reference sequence). Trimming cost V 7 bases and J 5 bases, with 20 bases left between them. This CDR3 comprises 14 residues. CDR3 sequence: CASSLGGDRETQYF. The CDR3 region has the DNA TGTGCCTCCTCGTTAGGGGGGGACCGGGAGACCCAGTACTTC.

This clonotype was observed many times. The genes are TRBV29-1 and TRBJ2-1, with 9 bases lining up with TRBD2. Losses at the gene ends were 4 bases for V and 5 bases for J; bases not matched to a gene: 9. The V gene's germline CDR1 is SQVTM and CDR2 ANQGSEA. This CDR3 has 15 residues. CDR3 DNA sequence: TGCAGCGTTGTAACGGCGGGGGGGCTAGACAATGAGCAGTTCTTC. Translation: CSVVTAGGLDNEQFF.

As regards this clonotype: The junction departs from germline at one end; a sequencing error may be responsible. This chain links TRBV3-1 with TRBJ1-5; 8 positions match TRBD1. The germline CDR1 and CDR2 sequences are LGHDT and YNNKEL (reference sequence). The CDR3 is 15 residues long. For the CDR3, the DNA is TGTGCCAGCAGCCAAGGTCCAGGGGGCAAACAGCCCCAGCAGTTT. Translating it yields CASSQGPGGKQPQQF.

There are many counts of this clonotype. CDR3 protein: CASSPGVPEAFF. CDR3 nucleotide sequence: TGTGCCAGCTCACCAGGGGTCCCTGAAGCTTTCTTT. V is TRBV18 and J is TRBJ1-1; no definite D call. The CDR3 length is 12 residues. Germline V lookup: CDR1 KGHSH, CDR2 LQKENI. Between the trimmed V and J ends, which lost 2 bases and 6 bases, there was a span of 7 bases.

This clonotype has only one observation. V and J are TRBV4-1 and TRBJ2-3; a possible D gene is TRBD1 (5 bases). CDR3 size: 14 residues. Per germline, CDR1 MGHRA and CDR2 YSYEKL. Deletions cut 0 bases from V and 10 bases from J, with 14 bases between. This chain's CDR3 is CASSQDRSTGAQYF. The DNA for the CDR3 is TGCGCCAGCAGCCAAGACCGAAGCACAGGTGCGCAGTATTTT.

This clonotype showed up many times. J is TRBJ2-7 and V is TRBV20-1; the match to TRBD1 covers 7 bases. The CDR3 spans 15 residues. V was pared by 3 bases and J by 3 bases, with 11 bases of the junction left unmatched. Looked up from germline, CDR1 is DFQATT and CDR2 is SNEGSKA (reference sequence). CDR3 coding DNA: TGCAGTGCTAGCGACAGGGTCACTTCGATCTACGAGCAGTACTTC. Encoded protein: CSASDRVTSIYEQYF.

V gene TRBV19 combines with J gene TRBJ1-3; 7 nucleotides match TRBD1. The CDR3 runs 14 residues. The germline gives CDR1 LNHDA, CDR2 SQIVND (reference sequence). Germline trimming cut 5 bases from V and 2 bases from J; bases unmatched to any gene: 3. This chain's CDR3 is CASSSGGAGNTIYF. The CDR3 DNA is TGTGCCAGTAGTTCAGGGGGAGCTGGAAACACCATATATTTT.

This clonotype was found many times. The V call is TRBV7-2, the J call TRBJ1-6; perhaps TRBD1 as D (5 bases). CDR3 size: 14 residues. Germline values: CDR1 SGHTA, CDR2 FQGNSA. V shed 4 bases and J shed 12 bases, with 16 bases lying between them. CDR3 nucleotide sequence: TGTGCCAGCAGCTCAAAATGGGGGGGTCAACCCCTCCACTTT. Its translation is CASSSKWGGQPLHF. The full variable domain, rest sourced from reference TRBV7-2 and TRBJ1-6, is GAGVSQSPSNKVTEKGKDVELRCDPISGHTALYWYRQSLGQGLEFLIYFQGNSAPDKSGLPSDRFSAERTGGSVSTLTIQRTQQEDSAVYLCASSSKWGGQPLHFGNGTRLTVT.